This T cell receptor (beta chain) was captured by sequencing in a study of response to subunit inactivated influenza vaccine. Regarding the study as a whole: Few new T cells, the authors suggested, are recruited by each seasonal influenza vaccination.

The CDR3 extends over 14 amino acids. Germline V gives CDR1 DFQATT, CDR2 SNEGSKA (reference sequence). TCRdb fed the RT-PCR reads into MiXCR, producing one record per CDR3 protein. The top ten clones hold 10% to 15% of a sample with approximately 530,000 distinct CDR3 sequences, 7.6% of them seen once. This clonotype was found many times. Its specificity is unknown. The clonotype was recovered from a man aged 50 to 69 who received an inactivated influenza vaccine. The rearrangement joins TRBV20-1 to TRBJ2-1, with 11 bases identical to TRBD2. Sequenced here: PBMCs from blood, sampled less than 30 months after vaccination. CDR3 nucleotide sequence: TGCAGAGCAAAGACTAGCGGGGCGACGAATGAGCAGTTCTTC. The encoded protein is CRAKTSGATNEQFF.